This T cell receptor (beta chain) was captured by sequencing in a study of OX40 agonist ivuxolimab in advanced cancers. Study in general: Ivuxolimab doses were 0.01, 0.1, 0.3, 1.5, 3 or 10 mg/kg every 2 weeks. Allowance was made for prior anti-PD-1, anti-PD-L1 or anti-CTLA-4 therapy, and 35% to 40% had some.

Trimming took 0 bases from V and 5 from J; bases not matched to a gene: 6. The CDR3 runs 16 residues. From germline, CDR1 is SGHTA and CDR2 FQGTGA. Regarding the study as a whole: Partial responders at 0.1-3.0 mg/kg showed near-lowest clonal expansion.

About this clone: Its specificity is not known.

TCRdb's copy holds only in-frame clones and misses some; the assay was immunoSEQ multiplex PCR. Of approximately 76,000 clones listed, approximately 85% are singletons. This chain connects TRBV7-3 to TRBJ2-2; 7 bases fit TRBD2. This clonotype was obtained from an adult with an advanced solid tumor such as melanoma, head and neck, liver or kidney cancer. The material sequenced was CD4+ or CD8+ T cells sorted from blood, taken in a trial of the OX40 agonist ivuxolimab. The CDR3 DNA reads TGTGCCAGCAGCTTAACCTTCCAGGGAGGGACCGGGGAGCTGTTTTTT. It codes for CASSLTFQGGTGELFF.